The source of this T cell receptor (beta chain) is a study of blood T cell repertoires in COVID-19. Study at large: Acute and convalescent COVID-19 specimens originated in the United States, Italy and Spain.

V dropped 6 bases and J dropped 2 bases, with 11 bases sitting between them. The CDR3 runs 13 residues. The germline gives CDR1 MNHEY, CDR2 SVGAGI. Original processing methods: For nucleated cells, counts were estimated from reference gene primer amplification. Generated by immunoSEQ multiplex PCR, the TCRdb table keeps only in-frame clones and is missing some. The V and J calls and clone size are taken from that table; D and trimming were inferred from the DNA. The sample has fewer than 100,000 clones; 80% to 90% are singletons. V gene TRBV6-5 combines with J gene TRBJ2-7, with D possibly matching TRBD1 (5 bases). The source material was peripheral blood. The origin of this receptor is a human donor in a cohort sampled during active COVID-19. For the CDR3, the DNA is TGTGCCAGCAGATTGACAGCCCCCTACGAGCAGTACTTC. Its protein product is CASRLTAPYEQYF.